These T cell receptor beta chains were read from a single sample in a study of blood T cell repertoires in COVID-19. The repertoire was sequenced with immunoSEQ multiplex PCR; TCRdb's copy has only in-frame clones and lacks some. The table has about 360,000 clones, 70% to 90% seen once. Material for sequencing was PBMCs or T cells enriched from blood (not recorded which). All receptors come from a man aged 35-49 years in a cohort exposed to, infected with or recovered from COVID-19 (not recorded which). The CDR3 runs from the conserved cysteine through the conserved F or W. D genes are given only for firm matches. The size field is filled for only some rows; it gives once, few, many or a size class.

.,.,TRBJ2-2,TRBV12-5,TGTGCTAGTGGGGGAGGTAACACCGGGGAGCTGTTTTTT,CASGGGNTGELFF
.,TRBD2,TRBJ2-2,TRBV19,TGTGCCAGTAAAGGACTAGCGGGATACGGCCAGAACACCGGGGAGCTGTTTTTT,CASKGLAGYGQNTGELFF
once,TRBD1,TRBJ2-3,TRBV5-4,TGTGCCAGCAAAGAGGACAGGGCGGGGGATACGCAGTATTTT,CASKEDRAGDTQYF
.,TRBD1,TRBJ1-4,TRBV2,TGTGCCAGCATCCTGGACAGGGGCGATGAAAAACTGTTTTTT,CASILDRGDEKLFF
.,.,TRBJ1-5,TRBV10-2,TGCGCCAGCAGCGCCAATTTAGATCAGCCCCAGCATTTT,CASSANLDQPQHF
few,TRBD1,TRBJ1-1,TRBV2,TGTGCCAGCAGTGGGTCTGGACAGGGACGAGGAGCTTTCTTT,CASSGSGQGRGAFF
.,.,TRBJ1-2,TRBV27,TGTGCCAGCAGACCACTGCTTGGAGGGTATGGCTACACCTTC,CASRPLLGGYGYTF
.,TRBD1,TRBJ2-7,TRBV5-1,TGCGCCAGCACCCGACAGGAACAGGGGTGGGAGCAGTACTTC,CASTRQEQGWEQYF
.,.,TRBJ1-5,TRBV7-9,TGTGCCAGCAGCCCAGTGGGGGGGGGCAATCAGCCCCAGCATTTT,CASSPVGGGNQPQHF
.,.,TRBJ2-4,TRBV20-1,TGCAGTGCTACCCAGGGGAACATTCAGTACTTC,CSATQGNIQYF
.,.,TRBJ1-6,TRBV7-8,TGTGCCAGCAGCTTGAGGGAAAATTCACCCCTCCACTTT,CASSLRENSPLHF
.,.,TRBJ1-5,TRBV21-1,TGTGCCAGCAGCAAACGAGGGGGGCCCCAGCATTTT,CASSKRGGPQHF
.,TRBD2,TRBJ2-5,TRBV3-1/TRBV3-2,TGTGCCAGCAGCCAAGCTGCGGGACTAGCGGGAGAGACCCAGTACTTC,CASSQAAGLAGETQYF
.,.,TRBJ2-7,TRBV12-5,TGTGCTAGTGGTTTGGTACTAGACGGGAGAGTGACCTACGAGCAGTACTTC,CASGLVLDGRVTYEQYF
.,.,TRBJ1-1,TRBV2,TGTGCCAGCAGTACTACCAAGGGGTACACTGAAGCTTTCTTT,CASSTTKGYTEAFF
.,TRBD1,TRBJ1-5,TRBV19,TGTGCCAGTCGGGGACAGGGCGTCCAGCCCCAGCATTTT,CASRGQGVQPQHF
.,.,TRBJ1-2,TRBV4-1,TGCGCCAGCAGCCAAGATCGGTCCAGGGGCTATGGCTACACCTTC,CASSQDRSRGYGYTF
.,.,TRBJ2-7,TRBV19,TGTGCCAGTTCAACGACAGGATTCTACGAGCAGTACTTC,CASSTTGFYEQYF
.,.,TRBJ1-6,TRBV3-1/TRBV3-2,TGTGCCAGCAGCCAAGATATGGGGGCGCCCCTCCACTTT,CASSQDMGAPLHF
.,TRBD2,TRBJ2-3,TRBV29-1,TGCAGCGTTGCGTTGACTAGCGGGATCACAGATACGCAGTATTTT,CSVALTSGITDTQYF
.,TRBD1,TRBJ1-5,TRBV27,TGTGCCAGCAGTTTAAGATATGGGACAGGCAATCAGCCCCAGCATTTT,CASSLRYGTGNQPQHF
.,.,TRBJ2-7,TRBV6-2/TRBV6-3,TGTGCCAGCAGTTACCCGGACAGTTCCTACGAGCAGTACTTC,CASSYPDSSYEQYF
.,TRBD1,TRBJ1-5,TRBV4-1,TGCGCCAGCAGCCAAGGGAGACAGGGGAGCAATCAGCCCCAGCATTTT,CASSQGRQGSNQPQHF
.,TRBD2,TRBJ2-5,TRBV18,TGTGCCAGCTCACTGACTAGCGGGTCTCAAGAGACCCAGTACTTC,CASSLTSGSQETQYF
.,.,TRBJ2-1,TRBV19,TGTGCCAGTAGTATGGGGCGGCCGCCCAGCGATGAGCAGTTCTTC,CASSMGRPPSDEQFF
.,.,TRBJ2-2,TRBV30,TGTGCCTGGAGTGTCCTAACTAGCAGGGGGGCCGGGGAGCTGTTTTTT,CAWSVLTSRGAGELFF
.,TRBD2,TRBJ2-3,TRBV25-1,TGTGCCAGCACCCCGGGACTAGCCGTCTCCACAGATACGCAGTATTTT,CASTPGLAVSTDTQYF
.,.,TRBJ2-4,TRBV28,TGTGCCAGCAGTTTACGAGTAGGGACCTCGGCGGGGGCCAAAAACATTCAGTACTTC,CASSLRVGTSAGAKNIQYF
.,.,TRBJ2-7,TRBV18,TGTGCCAGCTCACCACGGACAGCGCTCTACGAGCAGTACTTC,CASSPRTALYEQYF
.,.,TRBJ1-3,TRBV7-9,TGTGCCAGCAGCTTCCCGGGAAACACCATATATTTT,CASSFPGNTIYF
few,TRBD1,TRBJ2-5,TRBV19,TGTGCCAGTAGTATTACAGGGGGCCAAGAGACCCAGTACTTC,CASSITGGQETQYF
.,.,TRBJ2-7,TRBV28,TGTGCCAGCAGTAATCATTACGAGCAGTACTTC,CASSNHYEQYF
many,TRBD1,TRBJ1-2,TRBV2,TGTGCCAGCAGTGAAGAAAGGGACAGGCTCCTTGGCTACACCTTC,CASSEERDRLLGYTF
.,TRBD2,TRBJ2-1,TRBV7-9,TGTGCCAGCAGCCCCATATGGAGCGGGAGATACAATGAGCAGTTCTTC,CASSPIWSGRYNEQFF
.,.,TRBJ2-2,TRBV5-8,TGTGCCAGCAGCTTGGGCAGGGTCACCGGGGAGCTGTTTTTT,CASSLGRVTGELFF
.,TRBD1,TRBJ1-5,TRBV18,TGTGCCAGCTCCCTCGGACAGGGGGCGGACCAGCCCCAGCATTTT,CASSLGQGADQPQHF
.,.,TRBJ2-7,TRBV27,TGTGCCAGCAGTCCCCAGGCGGGGCTGGAGCAGTACTTC,CASSPQAGLEQYF
.,TRBD2,TRBJ2-1,TRBV5-1,TGCGCCAGCAGACGGGAGGGCCCATACAATGAGCAGTTCTTC,CASRREGPYNEQFF
.,.,TRBJ1-1,TRBV30,TGTGCCTGGAGCGAATCACGGGGGGCGAGGGGCACTGAAGCTTTCTTT,CAWSESRGARGTEAFF
.,.,TRBJ1-6,TRBV18,TGTGCCAGCTCACCAGGCAATAATTCACCCCTCCACTTT,CASSPGNNSPLHF
.,TRBD1,TRBJ1-1,TRBV5-1,TGCGCCAGCAGCCCCAACCAACAGGGGACCCTGAACACTGAAGCTTTCTTT,CASSPNQQGTLNTEAFF
.,.,TRBJ2-7,TRBV2,TGTGCCAGCACGGGGGGCAACGAGCAGTACTTC,CASTGGNEQYF
.,TRBD1,TRBJ1-4,TRBV27,TGTGCCAGCAGTGAGGGACAGTTTAATGAAAAACTGTTTTTT,CASSEGQFNEKLFF
.,.,TRBJ1-2,TRBV11-1,TGTGCCAGCAGCTTGCTACAGGGTCGAGGCTATGGCTACACCTTC,CASSLLQGRGYGYTF
.,.,TRBJ1-5,TRBV15,TGTGCCACCAGCACCATCAATCAGCCCCAGCATTTT,CATSTINQPQHF
once,TRBD2,TRBJ2-1,TRBV7-9,TGTGCCAGCAGCTTGGGCGGGAGCAGGCAGTTCTTC,CASSLGGSRQFF
.,.,TRBJ1-1,TRBV19,TGTGCCAGTACCGATCCGCCAGGAAGAGTCACTGAAGCTTTCTTT,CASTDPPGRVTEAFF
once,.,TRBJ2-3,TRBV7-3,TGTGCCAGCAGCTTAAGTGGCGAGGGCCTAAAGACAGATACGCAGTATTTT,CASSLSGEGLKTDTQYF
.,TRBD2,TRBJ2-3,TRBV27,TGTGCCAGTAAAGGCGAGAGCGGGAGGGACACAGATACGCAGTATTTT,CASKGESGRDTDTQYF
.,.,TRBJ2-7,TRBV27,TGTGCCAGCAGGACAGGGAGGTCCGAGCAGTACTTC,CASRTGRSEQYF
.,TRBD1,TRBJ1-2,TRBV3-1/TRBV3-2,TGTGCCAGCAGCCGAGGACAGGGGATTACCTTC,CASSRGQGITF
.,TRBD1,TRBJ1-1,TRBV5-1,TGCGCCAGCAGCTTATCACAGGGGGCCCCCGCTTTCTTT,CASSLSQGAPAFF
.,TRBD1,TRBJ1-6,TRBV7-3,TGTGCCAGCAGCCAAGGGACAGGGGGTGTATCACCCCTCCACTTT,CASSQGTGGVSPLHF
.,TRBD1,TRBJ2-7,TRBV3-1/TRBV3-2,TGTGCCAGCAGCCATGCCGGGACAGGGGGCTACGAGCAGTACTTC,CASSHAGTGGYEQYF
once,TRBD2,TRBJ2-2,TRBV6-5,TGTGCCAGCAATATGGCGGGAGGCACCGGGGAGCTGTTTTTT,CASNMAGGTGELFF
.,TRBD2,TRBJ2-7,TRBV7-9,TGTGCCAGCAGCTCAGGGACTAGCGGGAGGACTACCTACGAGCAGTACTTC,CASSSGTSGRTTYEQYF
.,.,TRBJ2-7,TRBV7-8,TGTGCCAGCAGCCAACAGGTCGAGCAGTACTTC,CASSQQVEQYF
.,.,TRBJ2-7,TRBV19,TGTGCCAGTAGTATTCAGGACAGCCGTTCCTACGAGCAGTACTTC,CASSIQDSRSYEQYF
.,TRBD2,TRBJ2-2,TRBV18,TGTGCCAGCTCAGCGGGACTAGCGGGGAACACCGGGGAGCTGTTTTTT,CASSAGLAGNTGELFF